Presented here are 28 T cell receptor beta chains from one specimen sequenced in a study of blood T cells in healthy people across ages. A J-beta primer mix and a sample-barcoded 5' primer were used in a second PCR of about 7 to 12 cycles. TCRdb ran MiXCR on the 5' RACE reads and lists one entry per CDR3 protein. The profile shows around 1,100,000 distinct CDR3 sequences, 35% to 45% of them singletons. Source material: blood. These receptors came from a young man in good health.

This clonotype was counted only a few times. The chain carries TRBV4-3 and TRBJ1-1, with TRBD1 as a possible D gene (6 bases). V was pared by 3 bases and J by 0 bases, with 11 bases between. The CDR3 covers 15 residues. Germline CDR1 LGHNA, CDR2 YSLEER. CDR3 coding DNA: TGCGCCAGCAGCCACCACAGGGTGTTGAACACTGAAGCTTTCTTT. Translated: CASSHHRVLNTEAFF.

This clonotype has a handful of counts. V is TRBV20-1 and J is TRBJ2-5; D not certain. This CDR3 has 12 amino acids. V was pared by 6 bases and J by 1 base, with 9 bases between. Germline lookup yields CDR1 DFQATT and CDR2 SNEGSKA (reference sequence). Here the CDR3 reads CSAPHLQETQYF. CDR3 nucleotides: TGCAGTGCACCTCACCTCCAAGAGACCCAGTACTTC.

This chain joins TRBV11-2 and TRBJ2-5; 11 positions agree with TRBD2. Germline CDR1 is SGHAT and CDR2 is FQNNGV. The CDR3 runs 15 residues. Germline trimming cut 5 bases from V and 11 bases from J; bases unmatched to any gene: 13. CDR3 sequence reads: CASSPDGTSGNEQYF. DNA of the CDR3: TGTGCCAGCAGCCCAGATGGGACTAGCGGTAATGAGCAGTACTTC.

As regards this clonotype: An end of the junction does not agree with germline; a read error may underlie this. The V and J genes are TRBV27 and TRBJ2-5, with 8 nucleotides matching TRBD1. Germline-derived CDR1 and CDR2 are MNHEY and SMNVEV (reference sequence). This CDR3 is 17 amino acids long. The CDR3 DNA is TGTACCAGCAGTTTATCCGGGACAGGTTTGGATTTGGAGACCCAGTACTTC. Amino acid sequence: CTSSLSGTGLDLETQYF.

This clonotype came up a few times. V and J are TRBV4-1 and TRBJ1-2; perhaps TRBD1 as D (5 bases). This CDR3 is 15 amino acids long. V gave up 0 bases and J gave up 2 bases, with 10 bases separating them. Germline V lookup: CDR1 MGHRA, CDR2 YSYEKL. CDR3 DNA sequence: TGCGCCAGCAGCCAAGACCTGACAGCCAACTATGGCTACACCTTC. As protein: CASSQDLTANYGYTF.

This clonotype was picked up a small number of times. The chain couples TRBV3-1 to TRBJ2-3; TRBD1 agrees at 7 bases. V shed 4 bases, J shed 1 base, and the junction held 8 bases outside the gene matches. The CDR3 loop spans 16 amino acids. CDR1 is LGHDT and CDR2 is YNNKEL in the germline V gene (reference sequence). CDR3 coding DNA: TGTGCCAGCAGCCCGATAACAGGGGCCGGCACAGATACGCAGTATTTT. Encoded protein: CASSPITGAGTDTQYF.

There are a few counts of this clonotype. The CDR3 DNA follows: TGTGCCAGCAGCTTAGGGCAGGGGGAAAACATTCAGTACTTC. Its translation is CASSLGQGENIQYF. The V and J genes are TRBV7-2 and TRBJ2-4; 7 bases match TRBD1. Trimming cost V 1 base and J 5 bases; bases outside gene matches: 2. CDR1 is SGHTA, CDR2 FQGNSA, per germline. There are 14 residues in the CDR3.

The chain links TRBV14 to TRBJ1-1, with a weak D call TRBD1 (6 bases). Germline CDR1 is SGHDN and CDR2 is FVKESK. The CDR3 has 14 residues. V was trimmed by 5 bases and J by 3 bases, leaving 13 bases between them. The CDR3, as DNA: TGTGCCAGCAGCGTCAGGGGTGGGTACACTGAAGCTTTCTTT. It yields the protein CASSVRGGYTEAFF.

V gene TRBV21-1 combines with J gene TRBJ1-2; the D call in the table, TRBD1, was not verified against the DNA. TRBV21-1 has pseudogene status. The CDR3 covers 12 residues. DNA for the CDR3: TGTGCCAGCGGGAACTACAGGTCTGGCTACACCTTC. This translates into CASGNYRSGYTF.

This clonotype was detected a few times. CDR3 residues: CASSVEGSQNTEAFF. In DNA form, the CDR3 reads TGCGCCAGCAGTGTTGAGGGCTCCCAGAACACTGAAGCTTTCTTT. This sequence joins TRBV5-1 and TRBJ1-1, with D uncertain. This CDR3 contains 15 residues. The germline CDR1 and CDR2 sequences are SGHRS and YFSETQ. V shed 5 bases and J shed 1 base, with 15 bases lying between them.

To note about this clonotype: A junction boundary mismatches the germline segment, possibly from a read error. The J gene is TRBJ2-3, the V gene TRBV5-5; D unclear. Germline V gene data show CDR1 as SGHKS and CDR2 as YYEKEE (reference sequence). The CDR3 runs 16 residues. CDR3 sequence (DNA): TGTGTCAGCATCCGAGAACAGTCCCCTCTCACAGATACGCAGTATTTT. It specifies CVSIREQSPLTDTQYF.

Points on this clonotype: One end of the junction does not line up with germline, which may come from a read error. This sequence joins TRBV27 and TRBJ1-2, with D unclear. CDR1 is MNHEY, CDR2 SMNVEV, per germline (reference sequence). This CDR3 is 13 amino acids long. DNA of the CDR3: TGTGCCAGCAGTTGGAGTTCTAACTATGGCCACACCTTC. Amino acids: CASSWSSNYGHTF.

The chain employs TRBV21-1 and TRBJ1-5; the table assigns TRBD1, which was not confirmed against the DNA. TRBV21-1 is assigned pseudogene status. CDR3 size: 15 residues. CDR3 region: CATPRIGPSTQPQHF. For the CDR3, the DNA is TGTGCCACCCCCAGGATTGGCCCCAGCACTCAGCCCCAGCATTTT.

The CDR3 reads CASSSVPGQGLNTEAFF. In DNA form, the CDR3 reads TGCGCCAGCAGCTCCGTCCCGGGACAGGGTCTGAACACTGAAGCTTTCTTT. The chain carries TRBV4-1 and TRBJ1-1, with TRBD1 matching over 9 bases. The J segment lost 0 bases and the V segment lost 5 bases, leaving 10 bases of the junction unmatched. The CDR3 runs to 17 residues. Germline V lookup: CDR1 MGHRA, CDR2 YSYEKL.

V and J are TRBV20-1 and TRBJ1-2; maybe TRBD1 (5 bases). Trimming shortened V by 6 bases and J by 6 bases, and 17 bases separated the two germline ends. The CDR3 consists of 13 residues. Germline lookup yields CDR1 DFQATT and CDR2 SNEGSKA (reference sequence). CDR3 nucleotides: TGCAGTGCCGCCGTCGGGACTAGAGATGGCTACACCTTC. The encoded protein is CSAAVGTRDGYTF.

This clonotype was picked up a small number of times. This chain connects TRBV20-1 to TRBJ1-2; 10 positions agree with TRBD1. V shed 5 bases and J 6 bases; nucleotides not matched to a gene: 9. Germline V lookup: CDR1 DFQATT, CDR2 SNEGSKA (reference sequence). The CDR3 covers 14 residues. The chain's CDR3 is CSAGLTGGADGYTF. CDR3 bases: TGCAGTGCTGGATTGACAGGGGGCGCGGATGGCTACACCTTC.

Here the CDR3 reads CASSFQEGYNEQFF. The CDR3 region has the DNA TGCGCCAGCAGCTTCCAGGAGGGGTACAATGAGCAGTTCTTC. The genes are TRBV5-1 and TRBJ2-1; maybe TRBD2 (6 bases). Trimming removed 2 bases from V and 4 bases from J, with 10 bases in between. This CDR3 is built from 14 residues. Per germline, CDR1 SGHRS and CDR2 YFSETQ.

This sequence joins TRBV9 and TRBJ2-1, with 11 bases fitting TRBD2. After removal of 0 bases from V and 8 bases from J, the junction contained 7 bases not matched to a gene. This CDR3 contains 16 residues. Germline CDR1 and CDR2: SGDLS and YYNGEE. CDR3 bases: TGTGCCAGCAGCGTAGTGGCTAGCGGGGGGAGGGATGAGCAGTTCTTC. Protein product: CASSVVASGGRDEQFF.

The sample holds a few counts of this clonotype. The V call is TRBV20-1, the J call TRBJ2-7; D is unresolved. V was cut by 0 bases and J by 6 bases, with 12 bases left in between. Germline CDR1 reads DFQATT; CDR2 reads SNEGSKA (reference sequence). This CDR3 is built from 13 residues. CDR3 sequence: CSARDTPVAEQYF. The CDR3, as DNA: TGCAGTGCTAGAGATACTCCCGTAGCCGAGCAGTACTTC.

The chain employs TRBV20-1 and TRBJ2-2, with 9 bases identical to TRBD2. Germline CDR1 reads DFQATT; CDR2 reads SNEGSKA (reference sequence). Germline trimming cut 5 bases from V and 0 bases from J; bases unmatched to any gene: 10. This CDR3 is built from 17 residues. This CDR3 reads CSAPSGGGDSNTGELFF. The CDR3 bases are TGCAGTGCTCCTTCGGGCGGGGGGGACTCGAACACCGGGGAGCTGTTTTTT.

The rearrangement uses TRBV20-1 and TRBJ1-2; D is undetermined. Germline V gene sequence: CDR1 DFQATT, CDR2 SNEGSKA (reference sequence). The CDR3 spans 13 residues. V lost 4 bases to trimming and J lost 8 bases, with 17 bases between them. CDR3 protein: CSAIATRGRGYTF. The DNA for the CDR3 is TGCAGTGCTATCGCGACTCGAGGTCGAGGCTACACCTTC.

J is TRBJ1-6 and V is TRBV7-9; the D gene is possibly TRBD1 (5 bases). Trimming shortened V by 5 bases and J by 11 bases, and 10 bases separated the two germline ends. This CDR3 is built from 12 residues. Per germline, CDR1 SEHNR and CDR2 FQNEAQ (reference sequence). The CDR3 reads CASSVGGTPLHF. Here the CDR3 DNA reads TGTGCCAGCAGCGTTGGGGGGACACCCCTCCACTTT. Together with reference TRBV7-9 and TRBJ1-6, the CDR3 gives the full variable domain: DTGVSQNPRHKITKRGQNVTFRCDPISEHNRLYWYRQTLGQGPEFLTYFQNEAQLEKSRLLSDRFSAERPKGSFSTLEIQRTEQGDSAMYLCASSVGGTPLHFGNGTRLTVT.

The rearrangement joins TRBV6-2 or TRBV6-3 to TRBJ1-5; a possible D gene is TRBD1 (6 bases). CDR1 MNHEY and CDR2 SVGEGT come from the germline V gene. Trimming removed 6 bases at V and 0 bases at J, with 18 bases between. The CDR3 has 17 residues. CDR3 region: CASSRRGTPLSNQPQHF. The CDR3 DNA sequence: TGTGCCAGCAGCCGACGCGGGACACCTCTTAGCAATCAGCCCCAGCATTTT.

CDR3 loop: CASSDTGQGNTEAFF. The CDR3 DNA reads as TGTGCCAGTTCAGATACAGGGCAGGGGAACACTGAAGCTTTCTTT. The rearrangement uses TRBV7-6 and TRBJ1-1, with D tentatively TRBD1 (6 bases). CDR1 and CDR2 from the germline V gene are SGHVS and FNYEAQ. The CDR3 runs 15 residues. Deletions cut 9 bases from V and 1 base from J, with 18 bases between.

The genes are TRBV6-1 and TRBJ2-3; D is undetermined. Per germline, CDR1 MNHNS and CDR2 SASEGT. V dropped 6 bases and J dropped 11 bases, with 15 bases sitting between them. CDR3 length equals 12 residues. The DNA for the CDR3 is TGTGCCAGCAGCCTGGACCCTTATATGCAGTATTTT. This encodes CASSLDPYMQYF.

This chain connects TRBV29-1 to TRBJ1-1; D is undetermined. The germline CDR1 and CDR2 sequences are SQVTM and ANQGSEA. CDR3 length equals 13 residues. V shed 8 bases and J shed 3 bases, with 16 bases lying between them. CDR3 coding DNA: TGCAGCTATGGTTTGGGCTCGGACACTGAAGCTTTCTTT. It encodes CSYGLGSDTEAFF.

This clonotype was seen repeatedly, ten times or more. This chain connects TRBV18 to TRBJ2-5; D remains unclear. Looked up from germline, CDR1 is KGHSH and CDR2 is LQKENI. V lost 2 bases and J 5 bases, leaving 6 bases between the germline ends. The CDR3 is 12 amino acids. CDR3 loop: CASSPIGETQYF. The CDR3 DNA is TGTGCCAGCTCACCAATTGGGGAGACCCAGTACTTC.

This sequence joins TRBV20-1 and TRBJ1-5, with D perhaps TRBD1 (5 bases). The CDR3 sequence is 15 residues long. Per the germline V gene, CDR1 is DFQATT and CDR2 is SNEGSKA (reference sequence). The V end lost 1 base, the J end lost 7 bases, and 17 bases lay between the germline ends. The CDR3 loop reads CSARAGSGRSQPQHF. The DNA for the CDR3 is TGCAGTGCTAGAGCAGGGAGCGGGAGGTCACAGCCCCAGCATTTT.